This TCR beta chain was captured in a study of blood T cell repertoires in COVID-19. Sequencing was performed with immunoSEQ multiplex PCR; in TCRdb, only in-frame clones are kept and a portion is missing. The table records approximately 450,000 clones, 80% to 90% of them present only once. From germline, CDR1 is GTSNPN and CDR2 SVGIG (reference sequence). J gave up 6 bases and V 5 bases, and 5 bases lay outside the gene matches. The CDR3 sequence is 13 residues long. This TCR was sampled from a man aged 30 to 45 who had recovered from COVID-19. This chain uses TRBV30 with TRBJ1-5; 9 bases agree with TRBD1. The sequencing sample was made of PBMCs or T cells enriched from blood (not recorded which). CDR3: CAWGQGQGQPQHF. The CDR3 coding sequence is TGTGCCTGGGGACAGGGGCAGGGTCAGCCCCAGCATTTT. Together with reference TRBV30 and TRBJ1-5, the CDR3 gives the full variable domain: SQTIHQWPATLVQPVGSPLSLECTVEGTSNPNLYWYRQAAGRGLQLLFYSVGIGQISSEVPQNLSASRPQDRQFILSSKKLLLSDSGFYLCAWGQGQGQPQHFGDGTRLSIL.